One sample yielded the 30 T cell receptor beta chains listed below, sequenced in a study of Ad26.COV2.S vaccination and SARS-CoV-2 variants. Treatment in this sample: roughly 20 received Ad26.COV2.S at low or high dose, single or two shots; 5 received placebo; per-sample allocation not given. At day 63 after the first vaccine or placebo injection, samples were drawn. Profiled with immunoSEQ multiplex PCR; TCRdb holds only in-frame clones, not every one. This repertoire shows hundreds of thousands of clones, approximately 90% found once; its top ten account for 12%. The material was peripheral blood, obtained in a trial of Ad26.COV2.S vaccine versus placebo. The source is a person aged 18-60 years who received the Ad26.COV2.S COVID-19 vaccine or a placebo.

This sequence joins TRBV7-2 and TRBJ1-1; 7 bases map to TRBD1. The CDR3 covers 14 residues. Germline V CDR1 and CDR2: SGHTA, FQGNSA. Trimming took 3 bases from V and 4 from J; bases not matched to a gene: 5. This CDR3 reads CASSFTTGSTEAFF. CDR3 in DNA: TGTGCCAGCAGCTTCACGACAGGGTCCACTGAAGCTTTCTTT.

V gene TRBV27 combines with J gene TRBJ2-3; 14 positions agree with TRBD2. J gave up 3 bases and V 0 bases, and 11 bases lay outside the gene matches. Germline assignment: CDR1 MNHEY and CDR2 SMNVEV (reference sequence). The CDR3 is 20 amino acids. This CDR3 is CASSLSAPGLAGVWTDTQYF. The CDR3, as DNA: TGTGCCAGCAGTTTATCTGCACCGGGACTAGCGGGAGTGTGGACAGATACGCAGTATTTT.

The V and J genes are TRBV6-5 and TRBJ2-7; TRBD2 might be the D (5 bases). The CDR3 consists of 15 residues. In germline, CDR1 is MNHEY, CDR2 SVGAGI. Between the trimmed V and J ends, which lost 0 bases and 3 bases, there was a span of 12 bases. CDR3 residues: CASSYSSNGNYEQYF. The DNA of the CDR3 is TGTGCCAGCAGTTACTCATCTAACGGGAACTACGAGCAGTACTTC.

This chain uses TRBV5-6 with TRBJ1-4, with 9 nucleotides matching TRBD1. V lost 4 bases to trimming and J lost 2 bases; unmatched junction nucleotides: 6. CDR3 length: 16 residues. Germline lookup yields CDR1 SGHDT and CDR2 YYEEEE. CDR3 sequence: CASSPGQGRTNEKLFF. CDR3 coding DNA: TGTGCCAGCAGCCCAGGACAGGGGCGGACTAATGAAAAACTGTTTTTT.

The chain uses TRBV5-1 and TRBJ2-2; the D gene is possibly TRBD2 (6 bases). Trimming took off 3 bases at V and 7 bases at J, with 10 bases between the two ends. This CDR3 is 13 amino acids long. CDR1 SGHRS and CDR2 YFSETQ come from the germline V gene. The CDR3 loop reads CASSWRGSGELFF. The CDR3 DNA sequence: TGCGCCAGCAGCTGGCGGGGTAGCGGGGAGCTGTTTTTT.

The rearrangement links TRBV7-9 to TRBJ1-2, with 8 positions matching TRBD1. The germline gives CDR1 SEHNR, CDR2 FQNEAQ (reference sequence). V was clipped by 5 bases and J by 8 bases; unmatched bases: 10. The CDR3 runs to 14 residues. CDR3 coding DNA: TGTGCCAGCAGCGGAGGACAGGGCTATGGGGGCTACACCTTC. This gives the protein CASSGGQGYGGYTF.

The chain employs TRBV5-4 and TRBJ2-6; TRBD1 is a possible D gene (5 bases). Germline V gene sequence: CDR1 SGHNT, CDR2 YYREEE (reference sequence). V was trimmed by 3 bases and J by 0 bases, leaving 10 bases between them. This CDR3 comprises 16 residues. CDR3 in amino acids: CASSSRQISGANVLTF. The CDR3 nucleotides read TGTGCCAGCAGCTCGAGACAGATCTCTGGGGCCAACGTCCTGACTTTC.

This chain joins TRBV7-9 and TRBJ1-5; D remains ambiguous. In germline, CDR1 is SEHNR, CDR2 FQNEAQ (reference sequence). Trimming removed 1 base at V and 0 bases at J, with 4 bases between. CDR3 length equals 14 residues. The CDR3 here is CASSLGHSNQPQHF. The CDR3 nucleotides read TGTGCCAGCAGCTTAGGGCATAGCAATCAGCCCCAGCATTTT. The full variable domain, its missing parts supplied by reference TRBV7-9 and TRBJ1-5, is DTGVSQNPRHKITKRGQNVTFRCDPISEHNRLYWYRQTLGQGPEFLTYFQNEAQLEKSRLLSDRFSAERPKGSFSTLEIQRTEQGDSAMYLCASSLGHSNQPQHFGDGTRLSIL.

CDR3 bases: TGTGCCAGCAGCACGATACAGGGGAGGGACACTGAAGCTTTCTTT. Translating gives CASSTIQGRDTEAFF. The gene calls are TRBV11-2 and TRBJ1-1; 7 nucleotides line up with TRBD1. This CDR3 is built from 15 residues. The V gene end was trimmed by 5 bases and the J gene end by 3 bases; junction bases not matched to a gene: 9. Germline CDR1 is SGHAT and CDR2 is FQNNGV.

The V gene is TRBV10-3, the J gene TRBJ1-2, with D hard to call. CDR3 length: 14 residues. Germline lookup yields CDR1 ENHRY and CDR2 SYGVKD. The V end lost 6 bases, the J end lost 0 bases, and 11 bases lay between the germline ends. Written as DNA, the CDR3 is TGTGCCATCAGACTAGACAACCCTAACTATGGCTACACCTTC. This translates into CAIRLDNPNYGYTF.

CDR3 in amino acids: CASSPTTDTQYF. DNA of the CDR3: TGTGCCAGTAGCCCCACCACAGATACGCAGTATTTT. The chain couples TRBV19 to TRBJ2-3; D gene uncertain. Per the germline V gene, CDR1 is LNHDA and CDR2 is SQIVND (reference sequence). CDR3 size: 12 residues. V dropped 6 bases and J dropped 2 bases, with 6 bases sitting between them.

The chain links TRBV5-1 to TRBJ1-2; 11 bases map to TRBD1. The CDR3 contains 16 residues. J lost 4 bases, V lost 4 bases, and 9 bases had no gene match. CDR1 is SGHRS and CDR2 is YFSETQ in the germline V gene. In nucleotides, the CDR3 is TGCGCCAGCAGCCCGACGCCGGGGACAGGGGGCTATGGCTACACCTTC. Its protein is CASSPTPGTGGYGYTF.

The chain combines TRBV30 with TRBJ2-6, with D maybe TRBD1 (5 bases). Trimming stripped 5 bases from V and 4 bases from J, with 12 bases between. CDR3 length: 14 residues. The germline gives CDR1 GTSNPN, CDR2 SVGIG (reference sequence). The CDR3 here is CAWFRVSGANVLTF. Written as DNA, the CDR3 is TGTGCCTGGTTCAGGGTTTCCGGGGCCAACGTCCTGACTTTC.

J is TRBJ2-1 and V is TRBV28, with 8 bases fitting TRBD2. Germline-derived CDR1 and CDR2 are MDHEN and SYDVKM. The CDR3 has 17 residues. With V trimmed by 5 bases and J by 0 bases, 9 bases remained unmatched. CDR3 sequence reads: CASSPLSSGSSYNEQFF. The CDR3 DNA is TGTGCCAGCAGTCCTCTTTCTAGCGGGTCCTCCTACAATGAGCAGTTCTTC.

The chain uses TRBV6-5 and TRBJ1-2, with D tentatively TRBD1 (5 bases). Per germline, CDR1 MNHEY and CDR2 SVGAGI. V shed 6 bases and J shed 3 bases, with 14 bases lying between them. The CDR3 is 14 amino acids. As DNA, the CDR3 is TGTGCCAGCAGGGGGGGATTCTTCTACTATGGCTACACCTTC. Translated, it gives CASRGGFFYYGYTF.

The CDR3 nucleotides are TGTGCCAGCAGCCCCCAAGGGACAGACTATGGCTACACCTTC. As protein: CASSPQGTDYGYTF. The chain links TRBV11-2 to TRBJ1-2; 7 bases are shared with TRBD1. Trimming took 5 bases from V and 3 from J; bases not matched to a gene: 6. CDR1 and CDR2 from the germline V gene are SGHAT and FQNNGV. This CDR3 comprises 14 residues.

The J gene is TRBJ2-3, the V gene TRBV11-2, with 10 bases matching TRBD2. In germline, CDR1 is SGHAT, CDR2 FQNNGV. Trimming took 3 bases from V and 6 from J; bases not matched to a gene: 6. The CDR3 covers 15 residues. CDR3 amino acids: CASSFELAGPDTQYF. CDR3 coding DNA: TGTGCCAGCAGCTTCGAACTAGCGGGACCTGATACGCAGTATTTT.

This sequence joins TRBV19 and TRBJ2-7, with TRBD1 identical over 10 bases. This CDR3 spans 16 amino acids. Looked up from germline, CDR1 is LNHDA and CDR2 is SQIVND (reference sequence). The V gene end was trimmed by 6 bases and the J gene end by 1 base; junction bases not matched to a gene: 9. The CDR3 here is CASRTLRQGASYEQYF. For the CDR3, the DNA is TGTGCCAGTAGAACCCTAAGACAGGGGGCTTCCTACGAGCAGTACTTC.

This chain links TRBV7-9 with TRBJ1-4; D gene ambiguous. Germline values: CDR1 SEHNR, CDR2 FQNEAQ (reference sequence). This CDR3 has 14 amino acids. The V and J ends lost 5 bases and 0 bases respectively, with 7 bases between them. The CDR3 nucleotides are TGTGCCAGCAGCCCCATTGCAACTAATGAAAAACTGTTTTTT. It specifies CASSPIATNEKLFF.

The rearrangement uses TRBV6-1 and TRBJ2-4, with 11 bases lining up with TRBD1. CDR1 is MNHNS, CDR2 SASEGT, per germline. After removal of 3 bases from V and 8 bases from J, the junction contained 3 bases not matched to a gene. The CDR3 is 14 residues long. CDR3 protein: CASSEGQGVDIQYF. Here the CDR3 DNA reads TGTGCCAGCAGTGAGGGACAGGGGGTGGACATTCAGTACTTC.

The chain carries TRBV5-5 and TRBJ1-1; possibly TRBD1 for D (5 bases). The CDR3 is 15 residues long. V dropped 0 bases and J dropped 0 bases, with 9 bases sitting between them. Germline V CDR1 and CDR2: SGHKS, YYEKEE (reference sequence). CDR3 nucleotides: TGTGCCAGCAGCTTGGATCGGGGGATGAACACTGAAGCTTTCTTT. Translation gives CASSLDRGMNTEAFF.

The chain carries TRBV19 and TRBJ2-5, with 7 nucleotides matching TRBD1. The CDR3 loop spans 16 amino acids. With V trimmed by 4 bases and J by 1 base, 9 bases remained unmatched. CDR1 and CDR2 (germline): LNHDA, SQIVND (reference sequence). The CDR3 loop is CASSTQPRTGQETQYF. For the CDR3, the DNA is TGTGCCAGTAGTACCCAACCCCGGACAGGCCAAGAGACCCAGTACTTC. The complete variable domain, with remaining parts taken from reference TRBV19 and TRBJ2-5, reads DGGITQSPKYLFRKEGQNVTLSCEQNLNHDAMYWYRQDPGQGLRLIYYSQIVNDFQKGDIAEGYSVSREKKESFPLTVTSAQKNPTAFYLCASSTQPRTGQETQYFGPGTRLLVL.

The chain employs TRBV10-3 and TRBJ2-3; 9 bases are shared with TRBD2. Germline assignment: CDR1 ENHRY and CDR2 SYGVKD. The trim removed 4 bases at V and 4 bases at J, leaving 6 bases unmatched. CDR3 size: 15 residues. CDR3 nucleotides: TGTGCCATCAGTGTAGCGGGAGCCCCCCCAGATACGCAGTATTTT. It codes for CAISVAGAPPDTQYF.

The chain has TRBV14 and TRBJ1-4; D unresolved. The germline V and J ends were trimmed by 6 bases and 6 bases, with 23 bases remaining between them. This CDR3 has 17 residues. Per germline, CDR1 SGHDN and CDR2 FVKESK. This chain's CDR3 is CASSLASMSLGDEKLFF. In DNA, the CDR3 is TGTGCCAGCAGTCTAGCGAGTATGTCCCTAGGAGATGAAAAACTGTTTTTT.

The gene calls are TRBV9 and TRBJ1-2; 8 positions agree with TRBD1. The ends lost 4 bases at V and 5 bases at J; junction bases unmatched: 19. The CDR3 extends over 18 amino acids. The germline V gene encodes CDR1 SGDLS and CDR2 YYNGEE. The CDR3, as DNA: TGTGCCAGCAGCCAACATCAAGGACAGGGCCATGCGTTGTATGGCTACACCTTC. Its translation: CASSQHQGQGHALYGYTF.

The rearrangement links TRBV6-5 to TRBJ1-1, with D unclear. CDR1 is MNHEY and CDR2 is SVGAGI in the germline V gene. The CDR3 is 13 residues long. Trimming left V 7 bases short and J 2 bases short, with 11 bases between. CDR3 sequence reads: CASTRHLNTEAFF. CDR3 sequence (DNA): TGTGCCAGCACCAGACACCTAAACACTGAAGCTTTCTTT.

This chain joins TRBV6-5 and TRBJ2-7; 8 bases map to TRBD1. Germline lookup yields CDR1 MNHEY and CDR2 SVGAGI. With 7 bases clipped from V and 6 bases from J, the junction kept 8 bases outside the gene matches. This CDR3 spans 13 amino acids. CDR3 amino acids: CASIPGQGGEQYF. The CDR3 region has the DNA TGTGCCAGCATCCCTGGACAGGGCGGCGAGCAGTACTTC.

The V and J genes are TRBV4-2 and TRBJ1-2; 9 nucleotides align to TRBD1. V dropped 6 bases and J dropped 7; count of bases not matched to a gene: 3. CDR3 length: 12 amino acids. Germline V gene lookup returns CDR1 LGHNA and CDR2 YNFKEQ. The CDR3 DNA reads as TGTGCCAGCAGGGGACAGGGTTTTGGCTACACCTTC. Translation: CASRGQGFGYTF.

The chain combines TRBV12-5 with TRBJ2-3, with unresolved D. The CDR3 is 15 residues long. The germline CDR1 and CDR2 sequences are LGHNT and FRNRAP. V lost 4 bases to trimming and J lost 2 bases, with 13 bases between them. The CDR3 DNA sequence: TGTGCTAGTGGTTCAATATCCGGGCCCACAGATACGCAGTATTTT. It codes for CASGSISGPTDTQYF. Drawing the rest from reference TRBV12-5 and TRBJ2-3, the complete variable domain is DARVTQTPRHKVTEMGQEVTMRCQPILGHNTVFWYRQTMMQGLELLAYFRNRAPLDDSGMPKDRFSAEMPDATLATLKIQPSEPRDSAVYFCASGSISGPTDTQYFGPGTRLTVL.

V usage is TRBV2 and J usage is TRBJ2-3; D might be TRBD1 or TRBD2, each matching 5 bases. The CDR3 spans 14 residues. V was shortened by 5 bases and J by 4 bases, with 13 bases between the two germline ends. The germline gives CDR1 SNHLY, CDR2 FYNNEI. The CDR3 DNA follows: TGTGCCAGCAGTCCGCCCGGGGCCCCAGATACGCAGTATTTT. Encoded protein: CASSPPGAPDTQYF.